The 14 T cell receptor beta chains given below trace back to one sample, sequenced in a study of identical twins. TCRdb used MiXCR to reprocess the 5' RACE reads, holding one entry per CDR3 protein. The sample records around 1.7 million distinct CDR3 sequences, under 35% being singletons. The sample comprised cord blood. The receptors here all came from a newborn girl in good health.

The chain uses TRBV2 and TRBJ2-4; TRBD2 might be the D (7 bases). The DNA end favors TRBJ2-7, so the J call may be wrong. This CDR3 has 14 residues. Germline assignment: CDR1 SNHLY and CDR2 FYNNEI. The CDR3 sequence is CASSGEGGRYEQYF. In DNA form, the CDR3 reads TGTGCCAGCAGTGGGGAGGGGGGCAGATACGAGCAGTACTTC.

V and J are TRBV10-3 and TRBJ1-2; a possible D gene is TRBD1 (6 bases). V was shortened by 11 bases and J by 11 bases, with 24 bases between the two germline ends. The length of the CDR3 is 13 residues. CDR1 is ENHRY, CDR2 SYGVKD, per germline. CDR3 amino acids: CAVRTGLAMRYTF. The CDR3 DNA reads TGTGCCGTCCGAACAGGGCTGGCTATGAGATACACCTTC.

A few counts support this clonotype. The genes are TRBV24-1 and TRBJ1-2; tentative D call: TRBD1 (5 bases). The CDR3 extends over 12 amino acids. Germline V gene lookup returns CDR1 KGHDR and CDR2 SFDVKD. V lost 7 bases and J lost 4, with 9 bases in between. CDR3 DNA sequence: TGTGCCACCAGCGACAGATTCTATGGCTACACCTTC. Its translation: CATSDRFYGYTF.

This rearrangement joins TRBV4-2 to TRBJ2-7; D ambiguous. CDR1 and CDR2 (germline): LGHNA, YNFKEQ. The V end lost 0 bases, the J end lost 4 bases, and 22 bases lay between the germline ends. The CDR3 is made up of 18 amino acids. In DNA, the CDR3 is TGTGCCAGCAGCCAAGATTCCGAGGCGACCGGGTTTTTTTACGAGCAGTACTTC. Its protein product is CASSQDSEATGFFYEQYF.

The chain employs TRBV20-1 and TRBJ2-7, with 7 bases fitting TRBD1. The germline V gene has CDR1 DFQATT and CDR2 SNEGSKA (reference sequence). This CDR3 has 14 residues. V was clipped by 3 bases and J by 2 bases; unmatched bases: 7. The CDR3 protein is CSASGHRGPYEQYF. The CDR3 bases are TGCAGTGCTAGTGGGCACAGGGGCCCCTACGAGCAGTACTTC.

This chain links TRBV6-6 with TRBJ2-1; D unresolved. Germline CDR1 reads MNHNY; CDR2 reads SVGAGI (reference sequence). Deletions cut 6 bases from V and 5 bases from J, with 5 bases between. CDR3 length: 11 amino acids. The CDR3 sequence: CASRVDNEQFF. The DNA for the CDR3 is TGTGCCAGCAGAGTAGACAATGAGCAGTTCTTC.

The chain combines TRBV20-1 with TRBJ2-4; the D gene is possibly TRBD2 (6 bases). V lost 5 bases and J lost 0, with 14 bases in between. The CDR3 loop spans 15 amino acids. Looked up from germline, CDR1 is DFQATT and CDR2 is SNEGSKA (reference sequence). The CDR3 DNA sequence: TGCAGTGCTCGGGACTCTTCTTTAGCCAAAAACATTCAGTACTTC. Translating it yields CSARDSSLAKNIQYF.

This clonotype was seen a handful of times. The chain employs TRBV2 and TRBJ2-7, with 7 bases fitting TRBD1. The DNA end favors TRBJ2-4, so the J call may be wrong. The length of the CDR3 is 16 residues. Germline CDR1 reads SNHLY; CDR2 reads FYNNEI. The CDR3 DNA reads as TGTGCCAGCAGCCGTACAACCGACAGGGTTGCGAACATTCAGTACTTC. Translating it yields CASSRTTDRVANIQYF.

The chain couples TRBV19 to TRBJ2-4; 8 bases line up with TRBD1. After removal of 9 bases from V and 1 base from J, the junction contained 5 bases not matched to a gene. The germline V gene has CDR1 LNHDA and CDR2 SQIVND (reference sequence). The length of the CDR3 is 14 residues. CDR3 DNA: TGTGCCAGCCACACAGGGGGTGCCAAAAACATTCAGTACTTC. Translation: CASHTGGAKNIQYF.

The chain employs TRBV4-1 and TRBJ2-1, with TRBD2 as a possible D gene (5 bases). With the DNA end fitting TRBJ2-7 better, the J assignment may be wrong. From germline, CDR1 is MGHRA and CDR2 YSYEKL. The CDR3 loop spans 16 amino acids. The CDR3 sequence: CASSQLALSSYNEQYF. For the CDR3, the DNA is TGCGCCAGCAGCCAACTAGCCCTAAGCTCCTACAATGAGCAGTACTTC.

This clonotype was detected ten times or more. The chain has TRBV28 and TRBJ2-7, with D possibly being TRBD2 (5 bases). V was trimmed by 6 bases and J by 0 bases, leaving 15 bases between them. CDR3 length: 15 amino acids. CDR1 is MDHEN, CDR2 SYDVKM, per germline. This CDR3 is CASSRSGTSSYEQYF. CDR3 in DNA: TGTGCCAGCAGCCGAAGCGGAACCTCCTCCTACGAGCAGTACTTC.

This clonotype was counted a few times. The chain employs TRBV6-1 and TRBJ2-7, with D possibly being TRBD2 (6 bases). This CDR3 is built from 14 residues. The germline gives CDR1 MNHNS, CDR2 SASEGT. Trimming took 4 bases from V and 2 from J, leaving 12 bases between them. The CDR3 loop reads CASSASGGPYEQYF. CDR3 sequence (DNA): TGTGCCAGCAGTGCCAGCGGAGGGCCCTACGAGCAGTACTTC.

The rearrangement uses TRBV24-1 and TRBJ2-6; D possibly corresponds to TRBD1 (5 bases). The CDR3 runs 16 residues. Germline V gene lookup returns CDR1 KGHDR and CDR2 SFDVKD. V lost 0 bases to trimming and J lost 1 base, with 6 bases between them. CDR3 residues: CATSDLNRSGANVLTF. CDR3 bases: TGTGCCACCAGTGATTTGAACAGGTCTGGGGCCAACGTCCTGACTTTC.

This chain connects TRBV27 to TRBJ1-5; TRBD1 aligns across 7 bases. The germline V gene encodes CDR1 MNHEY and CDR2 SMNVEV (reference sequence). V gave up 5 bases and J gave up 2 bases; unmatched junction bases: 6. This CDR3 is built from 15 residues. Written as DNA, the CDR3 is TGTGCCAGCAGTACCACAGGGGCCCGCAATCAGCCCCAGCATTTT. Protein sequence: CASSTTGARNQPQHF.